This T cell receptor (beta chain) was obtained from a study of OX40 agonist ivuxolimab in advanced cancers. Looking at the study overall: An agonistic human IgG2 monoclonal antibody against OX40 (CD134) was given. Study-wide results and caveats: Antigen specificity was not determined for the expanded peripheral T cells.

On this clone: Its cognate antigen is unknown.

Profiled with immunoSEQ multiplex PCR; TCRdb holds only in-frame clones, not every one. The sample consists of some 63,000 clones, 87% of them appearing once. Germline-derived CDR1 and CDR2 are SGHRS and YFSETQ. Unmatched junction bases numbered 6, after V lost 4 bases and J lost 10 bases. This CDR3 spans 14 amino acids. The material sequenced was CD4+ or CD8+ T cells sorted from blood, taken in a trial of the OX40 agonist ivuxolimab. This receptor was identified in an adult with an advanced solid tumor such as melanoma, head and neck, liver or kidney cancer. The chain employs TRBV5-1 and TRBJ1-6; 9 bases are a match to TRBD1. The CDR3 region is CASSPGQGKSPLHF. CDR3 DNA: TGCGCCAGCAGCCCCGGACAGGGGAAATCACCCCTCCACTTT.